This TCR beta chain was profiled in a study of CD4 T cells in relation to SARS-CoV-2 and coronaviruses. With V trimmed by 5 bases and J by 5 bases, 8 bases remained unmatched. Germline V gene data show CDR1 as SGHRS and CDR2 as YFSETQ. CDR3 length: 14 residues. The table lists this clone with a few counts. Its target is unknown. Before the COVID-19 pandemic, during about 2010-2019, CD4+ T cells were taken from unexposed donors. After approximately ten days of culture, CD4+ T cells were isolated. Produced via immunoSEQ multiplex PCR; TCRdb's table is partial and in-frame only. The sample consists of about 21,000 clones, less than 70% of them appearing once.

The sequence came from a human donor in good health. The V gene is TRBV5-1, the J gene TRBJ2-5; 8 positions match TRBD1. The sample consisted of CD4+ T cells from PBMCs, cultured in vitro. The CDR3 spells CASREQGAEETQYF. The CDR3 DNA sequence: TGCGCCAGCAGAGAGCAGGGGGCAGAGGAGACCCAGTACTTC.